This T cell receptor beta chain was recorded in a study of T cells in Graves' hyperthyroidism and ophthalmopathy. Study results and caveats: Peripheral blood also featured most of the thyroid clonotypes expanded above 0.001.

RNA transcripts yielded amplified TCR beta CDR3 regions. Researchers ran a first-round RT-PCR on the TCR CDR3 using the HTBI primer set. One entry per CDR3 protein results from TCRdb running MiXCR on the multiplex PCR reads. The sample records 33,000 or so distinct CDR3 sequences, about 49% being singletons. Diagnosis of hyperthyroidism was new in patients aged 18 to 65, and its duration was under 2 months. Clinical symptoms, serum thyroxine, TRAb, thyroid ultrasound and orbital computed tomography established diagnosis. Fresh 10 ml peripheral blood yielded PBMCs. As to this clonotype: Antigen: not known.

The CDR3 covers 15 residues. V trimming: 1 base; J trimming: 5 bases; junction bases outside the gene matches: 7. Germline V lookup: CDR1 SGHVS, CDR2 FQNEAQ. The chain couples TRBV7-8 to TRBJ2-5, with 7 bases aligning to TRBD2. This receptor was obtained from a woman aged 45-65 years with Graves' hyperthyroidism that later progressed to Graves' ophthalmopathy. The sample consisted of blood. This CDR3 is CASSLVGRGYETQYF. CDR3 sequence (DNA): TGTGCCAGCAGCTTAGTTGGGAGGGGTTACGAGACCCAGTACTTC.